Shown below are 29 T cell receptor beta chains from a single sample sequenced in a study of regulatory T cells in long-lasting Graves disease. Arm-PCR of CDR3 regions with iRepertoire HTBI primers generated TCR beta libraries. TCRdb reprocessed the multiplex PCR reads with MiXCR, giving one entry per CDR3 protein. The sample comprises around 510,000 distinct CDR3 sequences, around 20% of which are singletons, and 7.8% rests with the top ten. Time point specified: persistent/refractory GD, antithyroid drugs over 5 years with positive TRAb. Preparation of the TCR library used RNA extracted from PBMCs. The specimen comprised peripheral blood mononuclear cells (PBMCs), sampled when the disease was refractory, from a patient treated with antithyroid drugs. Receptors were obtained from a female donor with Graves disease.

CDR3 protein: CASSLGGREREQYF. DNA of the CDR3: TGCGCCAGCAGCTTGGGCGGGAGGGAACGTGAGCAGTACTTC. The chain carries TRBV5-1 and TRBJ2-7, with 9 positions matching TRBD2. This CDR3 contains 14 residues. In germline, CDR1 is SGHRS, CDR2 YFSETQ. The V and J ends lost 0 bases and 7 bases, in that order; junction bases with no gene match: 5.

This clonotype was seen repeatedly, ten times or more. The V and J genes are TRBV2 and TRBJ2-6; either TRBD1 or TRBD2 may supply D (6 bases each). CDR3 length: 17 residues. Germline lookup yields CDR1 SNHLY and CDR2 FYNNEI. V gave up 8 bases and J gave up 1 base, with 18 bases separating them. CDR3 sequence reads: CASPKGGAASGANVLTF. CDR3 bases: TGTGCCAGCCCCAAGGGGGGTGCCGCGTCTGGGGCCAACGTCCTGACTTTC.

Worth noting for this clonotype: The conserved closing phenylalanine or tryptophan is absent in this CDR3, likely reflecting a read error. This chain joins TRBV20-1 and TRBJ1-5; tentative D call: TRBD1 (6 bases). The CDR3 length is 12 residues. The V end lost 5 bases, the J end lost 7 bases, and 12 bases lay between the germline ends. Germline V gives CDR1 DFQATT, CDR2 SNEGSKA (reference sequence). In DNA form, the CDR3 reads TGCAGTGCTGGTCAGGGGAAGCAGCCCCAGCATTCT. It is translated as CSAGQGKQPQHS.

This clonotype was picked up many times. The rearrangement uses TRBV7-2 and TRBJ2-5; the match to TRBD1 covers 7 bases. CDR1 is SGHTA and CDR2 is FQGNSA in the germline V gene. Trimming cost V 1 base and J 3 bases; bases outside gene matches: 14. This CDR3 comprises 18 residues. The DNA for the CDR3 is TGTGCCAGCAGCTTAGTAGCGCTACATCCGGGACAGAAAGAGACCCAGTACTTC. Protein: CASSLVALHPGQKETQYF.

The gene calls are TRBV18 and TRBJ2-7; D is perhaps TRBD1 or TRBD2 (5 bases each). Germline V CDR1 and CDR2: KGHSH, LQKENI. The CDR3 loop spans 12 amino acids. Deletions cut 3 bases from V and 6 bases from J, with 9 bases between. DNA for the CDR3: TGTGCCAGCTCACCCGAGGGGCGCGAGCAGTACTTC. This gives the protein CASSPEGREQYF.

There are many counts of this clonotype. This chain joins TRBV28 and TRBJ1-5, with D possibly matching TRBD1 (5 bases). Trimming shortened V by 7 bases and J by 2 bases, and 18 bases separated the two germline ends. Germline V lookup: CDR1 MDHEN, CDR2 SYDVKM. This CDR3 has 16 amino acids. The CDR3 spells CASTSPGTPGNQPQHF. CDR3 nucleotide sequence: TGTGCCAGCACTTCCCCCGGGACTCCCGGCAATCAGCCCCAGCATTTT.

This clonotype was counted only a few times. This chain links TRBV19 with TRBJ2-7, with a weak D call TRBD2 (5 bases). Between the trimmed V and J ends, which lost 6 bases and 0 bases, there was a span of 15 bases. This CDR3 has 15 amino acids. From germline, CDR1 is LNHDA and CDR2 SQIVND (reference sequence). CDR3 residues: CASRSGRRNSYEQYF. The CDR3 nucleotides are TGTGCCAGTAGAAGCGGCAGACGGAACTCCTACGAGCAGTACTTC.

About this clonotype itself: A much larger clone differs from this one at a single base, so this may be a read error. The V and J genes are TRBV20-1 and TRBJ2-7, with no clear D. The CDR3 is 14 residues long. V gave up 3 bases and J gave up 0 bases, with 12 bases separating them. Germline V gene sequence: CDR1 DFQATT, CDR2 SNEGSKA (reference sequence). The CDR3 nucleotides are TGCAGTGCTAGGGGGATAGCCCCCTCCTACGAGCAGTACTTC. It yields the protein CSARGIAPSYEQYF.

This clonotype was recorded at least ten times. The chain is built from TRBV5-1 and TRBJ1-2; no reliable D call. Trimming pared 4 bases from V and 8 bases from J, leaving 18 bases between. The CDR3 length is 14 residues. Germline V gene data show CDR1 as SGHRS and CDR2 as YFSETQ. CDR3 sequence (DNA): TGCGCCAGCAGCCAGTATAGACCAAGCGAGGGCTACACCTTC. This gives the protein CASSQYRPSEGYTF.

This clonotype has ten or more counts. Here the CDR3 DNA reads TGTGCCACCAGCAGAGCAATGACAGGGCGGGAGACCCAGTACTTC. Encoded protein: CATSRAMTGRETQYF. The V call is TRBV15, the J call TRBJ2-5, with 7 bases identical to TRBD1. Germline V gene data show CDR1 as LNHNV and CDR2 as YYDKDF (reference sequence). There are 15 residues in the CDR3. V dropped 1 base and J dropped 5; count of bases not matched to a gene: 7.

The chain links TRBV14 to TRBJ2-7, with 10 bases aligning to TRBD2. With V trimmed by 2 bases and J by 7 bases, 8 bases remained unmatched. Looked up from germline, CDR1 is SGHDN and CDR2 is FVKESK. The CDR3 totals 15 residues. Here the CDR3 DNA reads TGTGCCAGCAGCCAACACTTAGCGGGAGGCCTTGAGCAGTACTTC. It encodes CASSQHLAGGLEQYF.

This clonotype was counted ten times or more. The J gene is TRBJ2-7, the V gene TRBV3-1; D unclear. The CDR3 has 13 amino acids. V shed 5 bases and J shed 2 bases, with 10 bases lying between them. Per germline, CDR1 LGHDT and CDR2 YNNKEL (reference sequence). This CDR3 is CASSETPTYEQYF. CDR3 nucleotides: TGTGCCAGCAGCGAGACCCCGACCTACGAGCAGTACTTC.

Concerning this clonotype itself: The junction and the germline gene differ at one end; a read error may be behind it. The genes are TRBV7-9 and TRBJ2-7; 7 bases are shared with TRBD1. Germline V gene sequence: CDR1 SEHNR, CDR2 FQNEAQ (reference sequence). The CDR3 is 15 residues long. The CDR3 DNA reads TGTGCCAGCAGGAGCGAGGGGGCTCCGACCTACGAGCAGCACTTC. Protein product: CASRSEGAPTYEQHF.

This clonotype was seen a few times. The gene calls are TRBV19 and TRBJ1-2, with no clear D. Germline V gene lookup returns CDR1 LNHDA and CDR2 SQIVND (reference sequence). V lost 3 bases to trimming and J lost 3 bases, with 14 bases between them. This CDR3 contains 15 residues. For the CDR3, the DNA is TGTGCCAGTAGTATCTGGGGAGCCCTAGACTATGGCTACACCTTC. Translation: CASSIWGALDYGYTF.

CDR3 sequence (DNA): TGTGCCAGCAGCCAAGATTTAGGGACAGGTAATTACGAGCAGTACTTC. Translating gives CASSQDLGTGNYEQYF. The chain has TRBV3-1 and TRBJ2-7; TRBD1 agrees at 8 bases. V was clipped by 0 bases and J by 4 bases; unmatched bases: 8. The CDR3 contains 16 residues. The germline CDR1 and CDR2 sequences are LGHDT and YNNKEL (reference sequence).

This clonotype was seen repeatedly, ten times or more. The chain combines TRBV28 with TRBJ1-3; D unclear. The CDR3 sequence is 12 residues long. The V and J ends lost 5 bases and 7 bases respectively, with 9 bases between them. Per the germline V gene, CDR1 is MDHEN and CDR2 is SYDVKM. CDR3 protein: CASSSFANTIYF. The CDR3 DNA reads as TGTGCCAGCAGTAGTTTCGCCAACACCATATATTTT.

This clonotype was recorded many times. The rearrangement uses TRBV27 and TRBJ1-1, with 9 bases that match TRBD1. V trimming: 3 bases; J trimming: 4 bases; junction bases outside the gene matches: 12. CDR1 and CDR2 from the germline V gene are MNHEY and SMNVEV (reference sequence). The CDR3 sequence is 17 residues long. The CDR3, as DNA: TGTGCCAGCAGTTTTAATCACCCCGGGACAGGGAGCACTGAAGCTTTCTTT. It is translated as CASSFNHPGTGSTEAFF.

This clonotype turned up a few times. The gene calls are TRBV11-2 and TRBJ2-7; 8 bases fit TRBD1. The trim removed 3 bases at V and 2 bases at J, leaving 6 bases unmatched. The germline V gene has CDR1 SGHAT and CDR2 FQNNGV. This CDR3 region has 15 residues. CDR3 nucleotides: TGTGCCAGCAGCTTTTCGGGACAGGCAACCTACGAGCAGTACTTC. It yields the protein CASSFSGQATYEQYF.

This clonotype was observed at least ten times. The V gene is TRBV3-1, the J gene TRBJ2-7; either TRBD1 or TRBD2 may supply D (5 bases each). V was pared by 0 bases and J by 3 bases, with 9 bases between. Germline V gene data show CDR1 as LGHDT and CDR2 as YNNKEL (reference sequence). The CDR3 is made up of 14 amino acids. CDR3 sequence reads: CASSQDLRGYEQYF. The CDR3 DNA is TGTGCCAGCAGCCAAGACTTGAGGGGCTACGAGCAGTACTTC.

In its sample, this clonotype was seen a few times. A much larger clone lies a single base off, so this may be a read error. Without the conserved terminal phenylalanine or tryptophan, this CDR3 likely stems from a read error. This chain uses TRBV20-1 with TRBJ2-7, with D possibly TRBD1 on 5 matching bases. The ends were cut back, 3 bases at V and 9 bases at J, with 21 bases in the middle. The CDR3 length is 14 residues. Germline CDR1 DFQATT, CDR2 SNEGSKA (reference sequence). In nucleotides, the CDR3 is TGCAGTGCTAGCGGAAGGGGTTTTTCGTTTGGGCAGTACCTC. Its protein is CSASGRGFSFGQYL.

In its sample, this clonotype was seen many times. The genes are TRBV19 and TRBJ1-1, with D possibly TRBD1 on 5 matching bases. Trimming removed 5 bases from V and 11 bases from J, with 18 bases in between. Germline V gene data show CDR1 as LNHDA and CDR2 as SQIVND (reference sequence). The CDR3 sequence is 13 residues long. CDR3 sequence (DNA): TGTGCCAGTAGTTCGTACCGGGACGTGAGGGCTTTCTTT. Encoded protein: CASSSYRDVRAFF.

This clonotype came up many times. This rearrangement joins TRBV20-1 to TRBJ1-2, with D possibly being TRBD1 (5 bases). Trimming removed 7 bases from V and 0 bases from J, with 12 bases in between. The CDR3 is 13 residues long. CDR1 and CDR2 from the germline V gene are DFQATT and SNEGSKA (reference sequence). The CDR3 loop is CSGRTPANYGYTF. The CDR3 nucleotides read TGCAGTGGACGGACACCTGCTAACTATGGCTACACCTTC.

The V call is TRBV5-1, the J call TRBJ2-7; D gene uncertain. Germline values: CDR1 SGHRS, CDR2 YFSETQ. There are 15 residues in the CDR3. Between the trimmed V and J ends, which lost 4 bases and 4 bases, there was a span of 18 bases. CDR3 DNA: TGCGCCAGCAGCAAAAACCTTTCTCCCGATTACGAGCAGTACTTC. It yields the protein CASSKNLSPDYEQYF.

To note about this clonotype: Since a much larger clone is just one base distant, this may be a read error. V is TRBV3-1 and J is TRBJ2-2; D is tentatively TRBD1 or TRBD2 (6 bases each). CDR1 is LGHDT and CDR2 is YNNKEL in the germline V gene (reference sequence). CDR3 length: 15 residues. The CDR3 here is CANSQVGGGTGELFF. CDR3 coding DNA: TGTGCCAACAGCCAAGTCGGAGGGGGCACCGGGGAGCTGTTTTTT.

This rearrangement joins TRBV18 to TRBJ1-4, with a tentative D call TRBD1 (6 bases). This CDR3 has 15 amino acids. With 3 bases removed from V and 7 bases from J, the gap between germline ends came to 15 bases. Looked up from germline, CDR1 is KGHSH and CDR2 is LQKENI. CDR3: CASSPRQADGEKLFF. The CDR3 DNA is TGTGCCAGCTCACCTAGACAGGCAGACGGTGAAAAACTGTTTTTT. The full variable domain, completed using reference TRBV18 and TRBJ1-4, is NAGVMQNPRHLVRRRGQEARLRCSPMKGHSHVYWYRQLPEEGLKFMVYLQKENIIDESGMPKERFSAEFPKEGPSILRIQQVVRGDSAAYFCASSPRQADGEKLFFGSGTQLSVL.

The sample holds many counts of this clonotype. The chain is built from TRBV12-3 or TRBV12-4 and TRBJ1-1; 7 bases align to TRBD1. Losses at the gene ends were 8 bases for V and 0 bases for J; bases not matched to a gene: 12. There are 16 residues in the CDR3. In nucleotides, the CDR3 is TGTGCCAGCGAACCCGCGGACAGGCTTTTGAACACTGAAGCTTTCTTT. Protein product: CASEPADRLLNTEAFF.

The chain employs TRBV18 and TRBJ2-2; 7 nucleotides agree with TRBD2. CDR1 and CDR2 from the germline V gene are KGHSH and LQKENI. The CDR3 is made up of 15 amino acids. V dropped 3 bases and J dropped 5; count of bases not matched to a gene: 6. The CDR3 DNA reads as TGTGCCAGCTCACCTCTGGAGCGGGGTACCGGGGAGCTGTTTTTT. This gives the protein CASSPLERGTGELFF.

This clonotype turned up a few times. The J gene is TRBJ1-5, the V gene TRBV7-9, with a tentative D call TRBD1 (5 bases). The ends were cut back, 5 bases at V and 4 bases at J, with 21 bases in the middle. Germline lookup yields CDR1 SEHNR and CDR2 FQNEAQ (reference sequence). This CDR3 is built from 17 residues. The CDR3 nucleotides are TGTGCCAGCAGCAACCCGGACACACCGATGGGAAATCAGCCCCAGCATTTT. Translated: CASSNPDTPMGNQPQHF. Full variable domain (rest looked up from reference TRBV7-9 and TRBJ1-5): DTGVSQNPRHKITKRGQNVTFRCDPISEHNRLYWYRQTLGQGPEFLTYFQNEAQLEKSRLLSDRFSAERPKGSFSTLEIQRTEQGDSAMYLCASSNPDTPMGNQPQHFGDGTRLSIL.

This chain uses TRBV28 with TRBJ2-7; D may match TRBD1 or TRBD2 (6 bases each). V lost 5 bases to trimming and J lost 11 bases, with 22 bases between them. The germline V gene has CDR1 MDHEN and CDR2 SYDVKM. This CDR3 has 14 residues. The CDR3 DNA reads TGTGCCAGCAGTCCTCTCCCGGGACTGGCAGGGGAGTACTTC. It is translated as CASSPLPGLAGEYF.